The 19 T cell receptor beta chains in this list originate from one sample, sequenced in a study of blood T cell repertoires in COVID-19. Here immunoSEQ multiplex PCR was the method, and the copy in TCRdb shows in-frame clones only, minus some. This table holds fewer than 130,000 clones, 75% to 90% found once. Sequences were obtained from peripheral blood. The receptors come from a woman over 75 with acute or convalescent COVID-19.

The chain recombines TRBV3-1 (or the pseudogene TRBV3-2) with TRBJ1-1; weak D call: TRBD1 (6 bases). The CDR3 has 14 amino acids. V dropped 3 bases and J dropped 0 bases, with 8 bases sitting between them. CDR1 and CDR2 from the germline V gene are LGHDT and YNNKEL (reference sequence). CDR3 nucleotides: TGTGCCAGCAGCCATCGGACAGTGAACACTGAAGCTTTCTTT. It specifies CASSHRTVNTEAFF.

As DNA, the CDR3 is TGCGCCAGCAGTCGGACAGGGGGCGACCTTGGCTACACCTTC. Its protein product is CASSRTGGDLGYTF. The chain joins TRBV5-1 to TRBJ1-2; 11 bases map to TRBD1. CDR1 and CDR2 (germline): SGHRS, YFSETQ. V shed 5 bases, J shed 7 bases, and the junction held 7 bases outside the gene matches. The CDR3 contains 14 residues.

This clone was detected once. The genes are TRBV6-5 and TRBJ1-6, with D tentatively TRBD1 (5 bases). V was cut by 6 bases and J by 14 bases, with 11 bases left in between. Germline CDR1 reads MNHEY; CDR2 reads SVGAGI. This CDR3 is 11 amino acids long. The CDR3 bases are TGTGCCAGCAGGCAAACAGGCGCCCTCCACTTT. Encoded protein: CASRQTGALHF.

The V and J genes are TRBV12-3 or TRBV12-4 and TRBJ2-7, with D tentatively TRBD1 (6 bases). This CDR3 comprises 12 residues. Trimming stripped 1 base from V and 13 bases from J, with 14 bases between. CDR3 nucleotides: TGTGCCAGCAGTTTAGGAGCAGGGGAAATCTACTTC. Its protein product is CASSLGAGEIYF.

The V gene is TRBV5-1, the J gene TRBJ1-1; 7 nucleotides line up with TRBD1. The V gene's germline CDR1 is SGHRS and CDR2 YFSETQ. CDR3 length: 16 amino acids. Trimming cost V 2 bases and J 5 bases; bases outside gene matches: 12. CDR3 amino acids: CASSFRGGQMGTEAFF. The CDR3 DNA sequence: TGCGCCAGCAGCTTCAGAGGGGGACAGATGGGGACTGAAGCTTTCTTT.

The table lists this clone with a count of one. V is TRBV3-1 (or the pseudogene TRBV3-2) and J is TRBJ1-2; 9 bases agree with TRBD1. Trimming cost V 3 bases and J 4 bases; bases outside gene matches: 6. Germline V gene lookup returns CDR1 LGHDT and CDR2 YNNKEL (reference sequence). The CDR3 runs to 15 residues. CDR3 DNA: TGTGCCAGCAGCCAGCGACAGGGGGAAGTCTATGGCTACACCTTC. Amino acid sequence: CASSQRQGEVYGYTF.

This chain joins TRBV19 and TRBJ1-2, with 9 bases fitting TRBD1. From germline, CDR1 is LNHDA and CDR2 SQIVND (reference sequence). This CDR3 contains 15 residues. After removal of 7 bases from V and 2 bases from J, the junction contained 8 bases not matched to a gene. CDR3 bases: TGTGCCAGTACCCTTACAGGGGGCTACAACTATGGCTACACCTTC. Translating gives CASTLTGGYNYGYTF.

Here the CDR3 reads CASSPAGAFYGYTF. For the CDR3, the DNA is TGTGCCAGCAGCCCTGCGGGGGCGTTCTATGGCTACACCTTC. The V call is TRBV6-2 or TRBV6-3, the J call TRBJ1-2; possible D gene TRBD1, 6 bases. CDR1 is MNHEY and CDR2 is SVGEGT in the germline V gene. This CDR3 comprises 14 residues. The V gene lost 6 bases and the J gene lost 4 bases, with 15 bases spanning the gap.

The sample holds many counts of this clone. This sequence joins TRBV9 and TRBJ2-2; D not certain. Between the trimmed V and J ends, which lost 4 bases and 4 bases, there was a span of 14 bases. Germline CDR1 SGDLS, CDR2 YYNGEE. The CDR3 has 15 amino acids. CDR3 sequence: CASSLSPVSTGELFF. The CDR3, as DNA: TGTGCCAGCAGCTTGAGCCCGGTTTCCACCGGGGAGCTGTTTTTT.

This clone was counted a single time. The chain is built from TRBV10-3 and TRBJ2-7; 10 bases line up with TRBD2. The germline CDR1 and CDR2 sequences are ENHRY and SYGVKD. V gave up 10 bases and J gave up 0 bases; unmatched junction bases: 3. The CDR3 covers 13 residues. CDR3 amino acids: CATGTSDSYEQYF. CDR3 in DNA: TGTGCCACGGGGACTAGCGACTCCTACGAGCAGTACTTC.

V and J are TRBV7-9 and TRBJ1-5, with a possible D match to TRBD1 (6 bases). Germline V CDR1 and CDR2: SEHNR, FQNEAQ (reference sequence). This CDR3 region has 15 residues. V was clipped by 7 bases and J by 0 bases, with 13 bases between them. CDR3 region: CASTGGADSNQPQHF. For the CDR3, the DNA is TGTGCCAGCACCGGGGGGGCAGATAGCAATCAGCCCCAGCATTTT.

V and J are TRBV10-3 and TRBJ1-4; 9 bases are shared with TRBD1. The germline V gene has CDR1 ENHRY and CDR2 SYGVKD. The CDR3 contains 12 residues. The ends lost 10 bases at V and 5 bases at J; junction bases unmatched: 2. The CDR3: CATTGGNEKLFF. CDR3 nucleotide sequence: TGTGCCACGACAGGGGGGAATGAAAAACTGTTTTTT.

V is TRBV19 and J is TRBJ2-2, with a weak D call TRBD2 (7 bases). Germline assignment: CDR1 LNHDA and CDR2 SQIVND (reference sequence). The CDR3 extends over 15 amino acids. Trimming removed 5 bases at V and 6 bases at J, with 16 bases between. The CDR3 loop reads CASSPEQGGAGELFF. Here the CDR3 DNA reads TGTGCCAGTAGTCCGGAACAGGGAGGGGCCGGGGAGCTGTTTTTT.

The chain employs TRBV7-6 and TRBJ2-7, with TRBD1 matching 9 bases. V lost 5 bases and J lost 4; bases outside the gene matches: 9. This CDR3 region has 15 residues. Germline values: CDR1 SGHVS, CDR2 FNYEAQ. The CDR3 DNA reads as TGTGCCAGCAGCCTCCAGACAGGGGGGGTTTACGAGCAGTACTTC. As protein: CASSLQTGGVYEQYF.

The rearrangement joins TRBV6-1 to TRBJ2-1; no clear D. Germline V gene data show CDR1 as MNHNS and CDR2 as SASEGT. Trimming cost V 0 bases and J 5 bases, with 5 bases left between them. This CDR3 contains 13 residues. The CDR3 bases are TGTGCCAGCAGTGAAGCGCGGAACAATGAGCAGTTCTTC. Its protein is CASSEARNNEQFF.

The chain couples TRBV30 to TRBJ1-5, with unresolved D. This CDR3 contains 14 residues. Germline V CDR1 and CDR2: GTSNPN, SVGIG (reference sequence). V lost 0 bases, J lost 3 bases, and 9 bases lay in between. CDR3: CAWSVTRNNQPQHF. CDR3 sequence (DNA): TGTGCCTGGAGTGTAACCAGGAACAATCAGCCCCAGCATTTT.

The chain has TRBV28 and TRBJ2-4; D ambiguous. The CDR3 totals 12 residues. The ends were cut back, 10 bases at V and 1 base at J, with 8 bases in the middle. The germline V gene has CDR1 MDHEN and CDR2 SYDVKM. Written as DNA, the CDR3 is TGTGCCACCGCCGGGGCCAAAAACATTCAGTACTTC. As protein: CATAGAKNIQYF.

This clone turned up a few times. The rearrangement joins TRBV11-2 to TRBJ2-7, with a possible D match to TRBD2 (7 bases). The V gene's germline CDR1 is SGHAT and CDR2 FQNNGV. The CDR3 is made up of 16 amino acids. V lost 4 bases, J lost 0 bases, and 16 bases lay in between. CDR3 nucleotides: TGTGCCAGCAGCTACCCTGACAGGACTAGCTCCTACGAGCAGTACTTC. Protein product: CASSYPDRTSSYEQYF.

The chain links TRBV2 to TRBJ2-3; 7 bases are shared with TRBD1. The CDR3 is 15 residues long. Germline V gene sequence: CDR1 SNHLY, CDR2 FYNNEI. V dropped 6 bases and J dropped 1; count of bases not matched to a gene: 7. The CDR3 protein is CASRAQGTRTDTQYF. The CDR3 region has the DNA TGTGCCAGCAGGGCACAGGGGACGCGCACAGATACGCAGTATTTT.